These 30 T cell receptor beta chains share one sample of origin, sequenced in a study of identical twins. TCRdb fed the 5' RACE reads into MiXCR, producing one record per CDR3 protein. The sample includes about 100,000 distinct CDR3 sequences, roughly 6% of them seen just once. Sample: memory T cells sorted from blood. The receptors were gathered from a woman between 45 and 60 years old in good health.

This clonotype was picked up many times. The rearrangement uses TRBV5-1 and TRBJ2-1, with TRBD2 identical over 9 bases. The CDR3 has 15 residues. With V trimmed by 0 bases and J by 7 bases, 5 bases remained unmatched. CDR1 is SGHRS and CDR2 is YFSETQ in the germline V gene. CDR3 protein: CASSLVRTSENEQFF. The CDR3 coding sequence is TGCGCCAGCAGCTTGGTCCGGACTAGCGAAAATGAGCAGTTCTTC.

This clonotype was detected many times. The CDR3 loop reads CASTRADTQYF. The CDR3 bases are TGTGCCAGTACCCGAGCAGATACGCAGTATTTT. The chain has TRBV19 and TRBJ2-3, with D uncertain. V was shortened by 7 bases and J by 4 bases, with 6 bases between the two germline ends. The CDR3 covers 11 residues. Germline-derived CDR1 and CDR2 are LNHDA and SQIVND (reference sequence).

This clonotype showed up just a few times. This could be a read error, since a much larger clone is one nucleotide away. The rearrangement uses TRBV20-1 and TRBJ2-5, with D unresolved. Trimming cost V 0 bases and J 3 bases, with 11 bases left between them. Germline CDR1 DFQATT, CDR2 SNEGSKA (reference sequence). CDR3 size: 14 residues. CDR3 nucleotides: TGCAGTGCTAGAGATTTCCTGTCAGAAGAGACCCAGTACTTC. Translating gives CSARDFLSEETQYF.

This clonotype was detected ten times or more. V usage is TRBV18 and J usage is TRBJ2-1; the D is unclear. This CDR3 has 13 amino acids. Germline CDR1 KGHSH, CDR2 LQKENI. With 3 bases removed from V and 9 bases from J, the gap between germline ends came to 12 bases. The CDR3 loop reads CASSPGWLVEQFF. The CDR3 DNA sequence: TGTGCCAGCTCACCCGGGTGGCTTGTTGAGCAGTTCTTC.

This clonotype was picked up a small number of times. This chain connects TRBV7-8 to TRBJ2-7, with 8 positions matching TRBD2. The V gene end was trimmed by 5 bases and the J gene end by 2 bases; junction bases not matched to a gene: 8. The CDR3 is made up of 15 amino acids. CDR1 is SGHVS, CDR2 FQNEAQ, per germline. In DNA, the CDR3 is TGTGCCAGCAGCGGAAGACTAGCGACAACCTACGAGCAGTACTTC. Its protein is CASSGRLATTYEQYF.

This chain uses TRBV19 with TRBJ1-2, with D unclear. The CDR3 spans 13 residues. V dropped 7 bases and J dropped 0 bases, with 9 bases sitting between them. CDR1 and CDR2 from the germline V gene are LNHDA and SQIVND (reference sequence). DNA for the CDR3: TGTGCCAGTAAGCGGATTTCTAACTATGGCTACACCTTC. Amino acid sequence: CASKRISNYGYTF.

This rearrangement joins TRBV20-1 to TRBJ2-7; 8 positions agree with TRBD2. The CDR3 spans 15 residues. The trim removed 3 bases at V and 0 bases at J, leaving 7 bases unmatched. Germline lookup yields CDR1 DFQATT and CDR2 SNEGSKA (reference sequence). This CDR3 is CSASDLAGSSYEQYF. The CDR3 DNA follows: TGCAGTGCTAGTGATTTAGCGGGGAGCTCCTACGAGCAGTACTTC.

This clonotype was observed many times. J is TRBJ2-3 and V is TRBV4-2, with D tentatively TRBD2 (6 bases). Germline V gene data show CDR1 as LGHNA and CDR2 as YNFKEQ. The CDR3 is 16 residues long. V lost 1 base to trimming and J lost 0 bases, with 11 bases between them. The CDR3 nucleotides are TGTGCCAGCAGCCAAGGGGACTGGTCTAGCACAGATACGCAGTATTTT. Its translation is CASSQGDWSSTDTQYF.

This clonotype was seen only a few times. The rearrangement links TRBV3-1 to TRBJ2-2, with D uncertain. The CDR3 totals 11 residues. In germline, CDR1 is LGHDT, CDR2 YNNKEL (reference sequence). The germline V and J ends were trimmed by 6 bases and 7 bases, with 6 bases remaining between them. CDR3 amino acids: CASSQNGELFF. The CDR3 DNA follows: TGTGCCAGCAGTCAAAACGGGGAGCTGTTTTTT.

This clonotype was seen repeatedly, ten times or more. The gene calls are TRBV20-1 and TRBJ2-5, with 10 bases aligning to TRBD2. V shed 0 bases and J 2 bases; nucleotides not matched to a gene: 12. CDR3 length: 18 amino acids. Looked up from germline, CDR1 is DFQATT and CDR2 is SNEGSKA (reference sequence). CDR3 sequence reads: CSARDREYSGRSQETQYF. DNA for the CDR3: TGCAGTGCTAGAGATCGCGAATATAGCGGGAGGAGTCAAGAGACCCAGTACTTC.

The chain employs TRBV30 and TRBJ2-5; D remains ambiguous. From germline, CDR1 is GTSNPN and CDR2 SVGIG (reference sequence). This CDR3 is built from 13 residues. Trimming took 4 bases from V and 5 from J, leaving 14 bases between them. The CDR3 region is CAWKEWVGETQYF. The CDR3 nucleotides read TGTGCCTGGAAGGAGTGGGTTGGGGAGACCCAGTACTTC. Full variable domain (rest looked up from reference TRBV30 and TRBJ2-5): SQTIHQWPATLVQPVGSPLSLECTVEGTSNPNLYWYRQAAGRGLQLLFYSVGIGQISSEVPQNLSASRPQDRQFILSSKKLLLSDSGFYLCAWKEWVGETQYFGPGTRLLVL.

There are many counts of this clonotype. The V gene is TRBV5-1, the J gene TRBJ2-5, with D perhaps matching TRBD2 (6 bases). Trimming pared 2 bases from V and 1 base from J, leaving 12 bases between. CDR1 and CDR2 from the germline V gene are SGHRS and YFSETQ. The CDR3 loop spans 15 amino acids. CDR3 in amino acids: CASSFEDGGQETQYF. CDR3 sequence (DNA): TGCGCCAGCAGCTTCGAGGACGGGGGCCAAGAGACCCAGTACTTC.

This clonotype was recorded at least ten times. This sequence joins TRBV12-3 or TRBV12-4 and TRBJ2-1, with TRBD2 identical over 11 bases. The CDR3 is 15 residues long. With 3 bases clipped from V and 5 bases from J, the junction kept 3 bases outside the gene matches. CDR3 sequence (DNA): TGTGCCAGCAGTTTCATAGCGGGAGGGAACAATGAGCAGTTCTTC. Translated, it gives CASSFIAGGNNEQFF.

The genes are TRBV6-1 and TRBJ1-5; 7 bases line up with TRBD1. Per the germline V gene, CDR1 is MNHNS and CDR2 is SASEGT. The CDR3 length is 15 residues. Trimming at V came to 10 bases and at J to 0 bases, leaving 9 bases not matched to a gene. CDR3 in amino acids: CATRDSSYSNQPQHF. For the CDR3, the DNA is TGTGCCACCAGGGACAGTTCTTATAGCAATCAGCCCCAGCATTTT.

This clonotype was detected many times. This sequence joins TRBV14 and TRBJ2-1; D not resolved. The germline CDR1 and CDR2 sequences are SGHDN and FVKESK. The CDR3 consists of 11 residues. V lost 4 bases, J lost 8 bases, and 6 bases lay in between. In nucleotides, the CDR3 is TGTGCCAGCAGCCGGTCGGATGAGCAGTTCTTC. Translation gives CASSRSDEQFF.

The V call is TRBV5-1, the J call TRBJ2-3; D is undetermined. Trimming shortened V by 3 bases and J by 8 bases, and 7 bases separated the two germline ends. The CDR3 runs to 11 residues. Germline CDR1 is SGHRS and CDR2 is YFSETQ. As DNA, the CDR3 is TGCGCCAGCAGCTCAACGGGTACGCAGTATTTT. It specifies CASSSTGTQYF.

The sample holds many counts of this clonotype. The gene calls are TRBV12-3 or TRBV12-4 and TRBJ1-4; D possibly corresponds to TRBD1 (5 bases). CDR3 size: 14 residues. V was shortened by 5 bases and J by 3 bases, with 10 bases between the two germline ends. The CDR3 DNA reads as TGTGCCAGCAGTCTCGGACACGCTAATGAAAAACTGTTTTTT. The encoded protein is CASSLGHANEKLFF.

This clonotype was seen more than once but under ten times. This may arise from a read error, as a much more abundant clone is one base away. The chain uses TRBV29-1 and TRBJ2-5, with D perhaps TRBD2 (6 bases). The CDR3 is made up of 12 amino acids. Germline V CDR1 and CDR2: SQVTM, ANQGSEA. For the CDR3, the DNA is TGCAGCGTGTCCATCGGGGGAGAGTCCCAGTACTTC. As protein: CSVSIGGESQYF.

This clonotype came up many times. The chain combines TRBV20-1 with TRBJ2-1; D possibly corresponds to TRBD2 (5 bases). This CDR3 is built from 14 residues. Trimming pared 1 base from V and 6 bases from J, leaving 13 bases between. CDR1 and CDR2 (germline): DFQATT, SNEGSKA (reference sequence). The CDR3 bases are TGCAGTGCTAGAGTTCCCCGCCGGGGCAATGAGCAGTTCTTC. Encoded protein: CSARVPRRGNEQFF.

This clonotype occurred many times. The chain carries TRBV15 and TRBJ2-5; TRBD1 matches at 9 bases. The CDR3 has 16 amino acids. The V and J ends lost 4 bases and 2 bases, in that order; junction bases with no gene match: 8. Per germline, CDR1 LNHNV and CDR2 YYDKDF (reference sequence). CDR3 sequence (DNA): TGTGCCACCAGCACCATCCGACAGGGGGGACAAGAGACCCAGTACTTC. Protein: CATSTIRQGGQETQYF.

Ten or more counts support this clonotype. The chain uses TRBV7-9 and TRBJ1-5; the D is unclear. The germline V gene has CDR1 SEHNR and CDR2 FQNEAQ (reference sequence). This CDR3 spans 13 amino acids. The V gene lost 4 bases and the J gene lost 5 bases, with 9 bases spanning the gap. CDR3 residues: CASSSRYDQPQHF. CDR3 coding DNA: TGTGCCAGCAGCTCCCGATACGATCAGCCCCAGCATTTT. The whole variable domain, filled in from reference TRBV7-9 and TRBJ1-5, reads DTGVSQNPRHKITKRGQNVTFRCDPISEHNRLYWYRQTLGQGPEFLTYFQNEAQLEKSRLLSDRFSAERPKGSFSTLEIQRTEQGDSAMYLCASSSRYDQPQHFGDGTRLSIL.

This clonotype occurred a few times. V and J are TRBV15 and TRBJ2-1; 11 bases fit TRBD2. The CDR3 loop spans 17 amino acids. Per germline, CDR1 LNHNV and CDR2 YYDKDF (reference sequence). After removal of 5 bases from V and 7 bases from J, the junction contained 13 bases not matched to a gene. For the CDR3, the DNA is TGTGCCACCAGCCAACGTCATTTGTCTAGCGGGAGGAATGAGCAGTTCTTC. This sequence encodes CATSQRHLSSGRNEQFF.

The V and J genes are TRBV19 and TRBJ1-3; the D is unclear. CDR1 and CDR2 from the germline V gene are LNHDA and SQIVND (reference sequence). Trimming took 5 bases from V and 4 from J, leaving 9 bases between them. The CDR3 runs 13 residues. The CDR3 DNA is TGTGCCAGTAGTTCCTCGGCCGGAAACACCATATATTTT. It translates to CASSSSAGNTIYF.

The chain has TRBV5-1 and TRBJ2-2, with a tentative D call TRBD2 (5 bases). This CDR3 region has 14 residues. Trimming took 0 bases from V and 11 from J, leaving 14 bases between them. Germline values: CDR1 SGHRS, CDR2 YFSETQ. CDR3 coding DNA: TGCGCCAGCAGCTTGGCCACGCCACCGGGAGAGCTGTTTTTT. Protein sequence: CASSLATPPGELFF.

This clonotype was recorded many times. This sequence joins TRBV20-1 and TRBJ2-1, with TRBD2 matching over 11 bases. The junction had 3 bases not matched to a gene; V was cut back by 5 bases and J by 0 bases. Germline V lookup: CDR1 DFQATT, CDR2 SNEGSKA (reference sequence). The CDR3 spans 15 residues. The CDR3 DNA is TGCAGTGCTGCTACTAGCGGGAGCTCCTACAATGAGCAGTTCTTC. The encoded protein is CSAATSGSSYNEQFF.

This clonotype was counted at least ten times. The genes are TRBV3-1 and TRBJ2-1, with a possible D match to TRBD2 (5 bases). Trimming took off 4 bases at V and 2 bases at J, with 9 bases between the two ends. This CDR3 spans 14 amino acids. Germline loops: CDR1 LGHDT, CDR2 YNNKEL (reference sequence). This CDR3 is CASSPLGTYNEQFF. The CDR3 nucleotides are TGTGCCAGCAGCCCACTAGGAACCTACAATGAGCAGTTCTTC.

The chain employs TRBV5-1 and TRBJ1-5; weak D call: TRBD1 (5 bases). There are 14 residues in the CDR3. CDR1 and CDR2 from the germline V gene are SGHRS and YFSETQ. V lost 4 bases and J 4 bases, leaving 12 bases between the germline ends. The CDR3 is CASSEDGGNQPQHF. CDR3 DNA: TGCGCCAGCAGCGAGGACGGGGGAAATCAGCCCCAGCATTTT.

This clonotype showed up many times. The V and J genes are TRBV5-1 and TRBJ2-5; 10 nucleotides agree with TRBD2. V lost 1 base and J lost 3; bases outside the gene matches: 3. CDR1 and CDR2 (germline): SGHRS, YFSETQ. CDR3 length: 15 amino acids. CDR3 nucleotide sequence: TGCGCCAGCAGCTTGATTGGACTAGCGGAAGAGACCCAGTACTTC. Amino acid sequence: CASSLIGLAEETQYF.

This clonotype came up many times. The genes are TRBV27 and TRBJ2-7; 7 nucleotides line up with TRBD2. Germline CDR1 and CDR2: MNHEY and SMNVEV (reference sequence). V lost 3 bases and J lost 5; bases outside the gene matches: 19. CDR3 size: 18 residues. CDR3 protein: CASSFSGRRYVGIHEQYF. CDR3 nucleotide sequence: TGTGCCAGCAGTTTCTCCGGGAGGCGGTACGTAGGGATACACGAGCAGTACTTC.

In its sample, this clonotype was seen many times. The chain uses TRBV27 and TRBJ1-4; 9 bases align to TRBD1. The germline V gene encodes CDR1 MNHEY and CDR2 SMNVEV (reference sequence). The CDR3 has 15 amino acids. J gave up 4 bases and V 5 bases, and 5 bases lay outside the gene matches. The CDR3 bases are TGTGCCAGCAGTCCAGGGACAGGGTATAATGAAAAACTGTTTTTT. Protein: CASSPGTGYNEKLFF.